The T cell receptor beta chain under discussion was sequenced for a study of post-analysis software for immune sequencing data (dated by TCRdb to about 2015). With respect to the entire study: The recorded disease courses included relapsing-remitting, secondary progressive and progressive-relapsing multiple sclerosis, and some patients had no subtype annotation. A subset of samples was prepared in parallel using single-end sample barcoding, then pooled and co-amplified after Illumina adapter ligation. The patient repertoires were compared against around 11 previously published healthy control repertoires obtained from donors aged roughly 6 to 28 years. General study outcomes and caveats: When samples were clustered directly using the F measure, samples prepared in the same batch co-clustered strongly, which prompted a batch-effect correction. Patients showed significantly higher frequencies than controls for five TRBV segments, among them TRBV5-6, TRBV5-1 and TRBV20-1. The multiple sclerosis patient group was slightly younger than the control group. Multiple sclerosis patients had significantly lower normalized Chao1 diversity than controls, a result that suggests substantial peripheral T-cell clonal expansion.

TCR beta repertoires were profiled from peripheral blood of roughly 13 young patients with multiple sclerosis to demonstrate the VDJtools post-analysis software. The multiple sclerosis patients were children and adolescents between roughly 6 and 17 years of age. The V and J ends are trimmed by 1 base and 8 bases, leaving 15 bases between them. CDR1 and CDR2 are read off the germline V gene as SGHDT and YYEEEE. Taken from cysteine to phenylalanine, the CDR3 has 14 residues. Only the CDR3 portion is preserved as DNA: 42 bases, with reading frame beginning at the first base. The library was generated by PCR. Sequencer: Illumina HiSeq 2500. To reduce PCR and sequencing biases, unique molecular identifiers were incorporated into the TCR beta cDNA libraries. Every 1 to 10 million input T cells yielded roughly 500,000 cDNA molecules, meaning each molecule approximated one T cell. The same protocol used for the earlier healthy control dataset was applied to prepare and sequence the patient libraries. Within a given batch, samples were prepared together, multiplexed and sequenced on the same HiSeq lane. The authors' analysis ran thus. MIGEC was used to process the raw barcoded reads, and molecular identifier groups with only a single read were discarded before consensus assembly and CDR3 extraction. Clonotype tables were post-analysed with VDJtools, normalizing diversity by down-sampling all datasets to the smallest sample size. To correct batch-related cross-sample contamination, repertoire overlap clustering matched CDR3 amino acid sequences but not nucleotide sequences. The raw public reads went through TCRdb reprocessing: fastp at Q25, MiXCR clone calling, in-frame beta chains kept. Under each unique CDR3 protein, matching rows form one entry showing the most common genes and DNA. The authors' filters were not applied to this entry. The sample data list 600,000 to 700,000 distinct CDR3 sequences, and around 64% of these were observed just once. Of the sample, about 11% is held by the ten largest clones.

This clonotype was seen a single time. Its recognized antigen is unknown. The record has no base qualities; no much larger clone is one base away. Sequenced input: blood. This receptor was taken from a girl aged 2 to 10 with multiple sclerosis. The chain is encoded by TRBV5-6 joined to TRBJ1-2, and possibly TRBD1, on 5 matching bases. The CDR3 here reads CASSLRPLRDGYTF. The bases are TGTGCCAGCAGCTTGAGGCCTCTGAGGGACGGCTACACCTTC.